This is a list of T cell receptor beta chains from one sample in a study of T cell responses to AZD1222 COVID-19 vaccine. The assay was immunoSEQ multiplex PCR, and TCRdb's table has in-frame clones only and misses some. The sample lists about 100,000 clones; about 90% were seen once. The starting material was peripheral blood, obtained 28 days after the second AZD1222 dose. Every receptor here comes from an adult who received the AZD1222 COVID-19 vaccine. CDR3s include the opening cysteine and the closing phenylalanine or tryptophan. The D gene is left open where the match is weak. Only part of the rows carry a size: once, few, many, or a class if the clone is expanded.

TRBJ1-1,NA,once,TRBV27,TGTGCCAGCCAGGAGGTCTTGAACACTGAAGCTTTCTTT,CASQEVLNTEAFF
TRBJ2-3,NA,NA,TRBV6-5,TGTGCCAGCAGGCGTGCAGCTAGCGCAGATACGCAGTATTTT,CASRRAASADTQYF
TRBJ1-2,TRBD1,NA,TRBV5-1,TGCGCCAGCAGCGACGGGACAGGGGAACTGAATGGCTACACCTTC,CASSDGTGELNGYTF
TRBJ2-1,NA,NA,TRBV5-6,TGTGCCAGCAGCTTATCCGTCAATGAGCAGTTCTTC,CASSLSVNEQFF
TRBJ2-1,TRBD2,NA,TRBV2,TGTGCCAGCAGGGAGGGAACTAGCGGGAGTTATAAAGGTAGAAATGAGCAGTTCTTC,CASREGTSGSYKGRNEQFF
TRBJ2-3,TRBD2,NA,TRBV27,TGTGCCAGCAGTTCACTCGTCCACAACGGGACTACTAGCGGGGATACGCAGTATTTT,CASSSLVHNGTTSGDTQYF
TRBJ2-3,NA,NA,TRBV10-3,TGTGCCATCAGTCGGGGGCAGTCAGATACGCAGTATTTT,CAISRGQSDTQYF
TRBJ1-1,NA,once,TRBV24-1,TGTGCCACCAGGGCAAAGGGGGCTGAAGCTTTCTTT,CATRAKGAEAFF
TRBJ2-1,TRBD1,NA,TRBV5-1,TGCGCCAGCAAGGAGACAGGGTACAATGAGCAGTTCTTC,CASKETGYNEQFF
TRBJ1-1,NA,NA,TRBV20-1,TGCAGTGCTGGCAGGGAAACTGAAGCTTTCTTT,CSAGRETEAFF
TRBJ1-6,NA,NA,TRBV4-1,TGCGCCAGCAGCCTATACACAGGGCGTAGAGATTCACCCCTCCACTTT,CASSLYTGRRDSPLHF
TRBJ2-3,TRBD1,NA,TRBV18,TGTGCCAGCTCACGGACAGGGGATCAGGGTTCGGATACGCAGTATTTT,CASSRTGDQGSDTQYF